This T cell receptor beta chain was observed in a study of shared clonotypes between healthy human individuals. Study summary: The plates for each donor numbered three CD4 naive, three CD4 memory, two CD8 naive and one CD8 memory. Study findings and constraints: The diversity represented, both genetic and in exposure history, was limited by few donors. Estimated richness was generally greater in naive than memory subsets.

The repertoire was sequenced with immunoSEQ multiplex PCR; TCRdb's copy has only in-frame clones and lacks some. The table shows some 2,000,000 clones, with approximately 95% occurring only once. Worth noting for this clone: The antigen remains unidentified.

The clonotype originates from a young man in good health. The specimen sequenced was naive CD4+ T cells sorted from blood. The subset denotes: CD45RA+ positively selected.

The CDR3 sequence: CASSEGLSGAYF. CDR3 bases: TGTGCCAGCAGTGAGGGACTGTCGGGGGCGTATTTT. V and J are TRBV25-1 and TRBJ2-3; the D gene could be TRBD1 or TRBD2 (6 bases each). Germline V gene data show CDR1 as MGHDK and CDR2 as SYGVNS. V lost 3 bases and J 14 bases, leaving 15 bases between the germline ends. The length of the CDR3 is 12 residues.